The rows below give T cell receptor beta chains drawn from one sample of a study of shared T cell receptors in the human thymus. Produced via immunoSEQ multiplex PCR; TCRdb's table is partial and in-frame only. This table holds some 700,000 clones, approximately 90% found once. This sample also appeared in a second study, on human thymus T cells.

Sequenced input: thymocytes. The receptor set was obtained from a boy younger than two with a congenital heart defect. Both conserved end residues are part of each CDR3. D genes are given only for firm matches. A row's size may be missing; if present it is once, few, many or a size class.

d_call	v_call	j_call	clone_size	cdr3_length	cdr3_nt	cdr3_aa
TRBD1	TRBV4-2	TRBJ2-7	.	15	TGTGCCAGCAGCCAAACCAACAGGGGGCCCTACGAGCAGTACTTC	CASSQTNRGPYEQYF
.	TRBV7-3	TRBJ2-6	.	12	TGTGCCAGCAGCTCAAAGGCCAACGTCCTGACTTTC	CASSSKANVLTF
.	TRBV5-1	TRBJ2-3	.	16	TGCGCCAGCAGCTTGTGGTCTGGGGGCGGCACAGATACGCAGTATTTT	CASSLWSGGGTDTQYF
TRBD2	TRBV4-3	TRBJ2-7	.	20	TGCGCCAGCAGCCAAGACAACGGACTAGCGGGAGCCAATAGCTCCTACGAGCAGTACTTC	CASSQDNGLAGANSSYEQYF
.	TRBV21-1	TRBJ1-2	once	17	TGTGCCAGCAGCAAAAGGGGGGCGGGGCGGGGGATCTATGGCTACACCTTC	CASSKRGAGRGIYGYTF
TRBD2	TRBV4-1	TRBJ2-1	.	17	TGCGCCAGCAGCCAATTGGTCGGGAGGACTACCTACAATGAGCAGTTCTTC	CASSQLVGRTTYNEQFF
.	TRBV27	TRBJ2-2	.	15	TGTGCCAGCGCACGGGGGGCGGGGGCCACCGGGGAGCTGTTTTTT	CASARGAGATGELFF
TRBD1	TRBV19	TRBJ1-5	.	14	TGTGCCAGTAGTCGGGACAGGGCAGGGCAGCCCCAGCATTTT	CASSRDRAGQPQHF
.	TRBV27	TRBJ2-1	.	15	TGTGCCAGCAGTGGTAGCGGCAGCTCCTACAATGAGCAGTTCTTC	CASSGSGSSYNEQFF
TRBD2	TRBV28	TRBJ2-5	.	16	TGTGCCAGCAGTTTTCCAGGACTAGCGGGAGCGGAGACCCAGTACTTC	CASSFPGLAGAETQYF
TRBD2	TRBV10-3	TRBJ2-7	.	21	TGTGCCATCAGCGTCCATGGCCATGGGACTAGCGGGAGAGATTTTACCTACGAGCAGTACTTC	CAISVHGHGTSGRDFTYEQYF
.	TRBV5-4	TRBJ2-3	few	15	TGTGCCAGCAGCTTATTAGCATCAAGCACAGATACGCAGTATTTT	CASSLLASSTDTQYF
.	TRBV5-1	TRBJ1-1	.	14	TGCGCCAGCAGCTTAGGGGGACAGAACACTGAAGCTTTCTTT	CASSLGGQNTEAFF
.	TRBV7-9	TRBJ2-7	.	14	TGTGCCAGCAGCCCCCGGGGGGCGGCGTACGAGCAGTACTTC	CASSPRGAAYEQYF
.	TRBV6-1	TRBJ2-3	.	16	TGTGCCAGCAGTGCCCAGACATCGTCTAGCACAGATACGCAGTATTTT	CASSAQTSSSTDTQYF
.	TRBV19	TRBJ1-5	.	14	TGTGCCAGTACCGTGGACAGCTTAAATCAGCCCCAGCATTTT	CASTVDSLNQPQHF
.	TRBV5-4	TRBJ2-7	.	16	TGTGCCAGCAGCTTGTGGATAGGCACACAGAAGGACGAGCAGTACTTC	CASSLWIGTQKDEQYF
.	TRBV11-2	TRBJ1-2	.	15	TGTGCCAGCAGTCACGAGCGTCAGGGCAGTAGGGGCTACACCTTC	CASSHERQGSRGYTF
TRBD2	TRBV27	TRBJ2-7	.	14	TGTGCCAGCAGTTCAGCGGGAAGCTCCTACGAGCAGTACTTC	CASSSAGSSYEQYF
.	TRBV29-1	TRBJ2-1	.	14	TGCAGCGCTGAGAGGGAGAGGCCTTTGGGCGAGCAGTTCTTC	CSAERERPLGEQFF
.	TRBV4-1	TRBJ1-3	.	14	TGCGCCAGCAGCGAGGACAGCTCTGGAAACACCATATATTTT	CASSEDSSGNTIYF
TRBD1	TRBV19	TRBJ2-2	.	16	TGTGCCAGTACCCCGGGACAGGGCGCTAATACCGGGGAGCTGTTTTTT	CASTPGQGANTGELFF
TRBD2	TRBV9	TRBJ2-3	.	19	TGTGCCAGCAGCGTAGAGGGTAGGATGGGCGGGAGGCTTGCAGATACGCAGTATTTT	CASSVEGRMGGRLADTQYF
.	TRBV9	TRBJ2-3	.	16	TGTGCCAGCAGCGTTTTGCCGGGACTTAGCACAGATACGCAGTATTTT	CASSVLPGLSTDTQYF
TRBD2	TRBV29-1	TRBJ2-1	.	12	TGCAGCGACGGGACTAGCGGGAGAGAGCAGTTCTTC	CSDGTSGREQFF
.	TRBV7-8	TRBJ1-5	.	18	TGTGCCAGCAGCCCCAAGCCAGGACCCGGGACTAGAAATCAGCCCCAGCATTTT	CASSPKPGPGTRNQPQHF
TRBD1	TRBV27	TRBJ2-4	.	18	TGTGCCAGCAGTTCGGACAGGGGGCCCTTCTTAGCCAAAAACATTCAGTACTTC	CASSSDRGPFLAKNIQYF
TRBD2	TRBV4-3	TRBJ2-1	.	20	TGCGCCAGCAGTCACAACCAAGTTCCCCTAGCGGGAGGATGTTTCAATGAGCAGTTCTTC	CASSHNQVPLAGGCFNEQFF
TRBD1	TRBV19	TRBJ1-5	.	15	TGTGCCAGTAGTAGGGACAGGGAGGGCAATCAGCCCCAGCATTTT	CASSRDREGNQPQHF
.	TRBV11-1	TRBJ2-7	.	14	TGTGCCAGCAGCCCGACAGGCCAGGTATGGGAGCAGTACTTC	CASSPTGQVWEQYF
.	TRBV15	TRBJ1-1	.	14	TGTGCCACCTCGTCATTTCAGGTGAACACTGAAGCTTTCTTT	CATSSFQVNTEAFF
.	TRBV4-1	TRBJ2-7	.	14	TGCGCCAGCAGCCATAACGGGACACACTACGAGCAGTACTTC	CASSHNGTHYEQYF
TRBD2	TRBV4-3	TRBJ2-7	.	15	TGCGCCAGCAGCCCAGGGGAAACTAGCGGGAACCGGCAGTACTTC	CASSPGETSGNRQYF
TRBD2	TRBV14	TRBJ2-1	.	15	TGTGCCAGCAGCCAACTAGCGGGCAGCTACAATGAGCAGTTCTTC	CASSQLAGSYNEQFF
TRBD2	TRBV12-5	TRBJ2-5	.	18	TGTGCTAGTGGTTTGGTGGAACTAGCGGGAGCCACCCCGGAAACCCAGTACTTC	CASGLVELAGATPETQYF
.	TRBV6-5	TRBJ2-7	.	15	TGTGCCAGCAGGGGGGGAGGCAGGGCCTCCTACGAGCAGTACTTC	CASRGGGRASYEQYF
.	TRBV18	TRBJ2-7	.	13	TGTGCCAGCTCTCAATTTAGCGGCTACGAGCAGTACTTC	CASSQFSGYEQYF
.	TRBV5-4	TRBJ2-1	.	14	TGTGCCAGCAGCTTGGCCGGGAGTAGGGATGAGCAGTTCTTC	CASSLAGSRDEQFF
.	TRBV14	TRBJ2-2	.	22	TGTGCCAGCAGCCAAGGGTGGGGCAACAGGGAGCGGGGAGTCGTACCCCCCGGGGAGCTGTTTTTT	CASSQGWGNRERGVVPPGELFF
TRBD1	TRBV28	TRBJ1-2	once	16	TGTGCCAGCAGCCTTACACCCCGGACAGGAGTCTATGGCTACACCTTC	CASSLTPRTGVYGYTF
.	TRBV28	TRBJ2-3	.	16	TGTGCCAGTCCTCCCAAGTCGACTCGAGACACAGATACGCAGTATTTT	CASPPKSTRDTDTQYF
.	TRBV7-9	TRBJ2-7	.	14	TGTGCCAGCAGCTTAAGCGCGCTGGGCTACGAGCAGTACTTC	CASSLSALGYEQYF
TRBD2	TRBV4-3	TRBJ2-5	.	19	TGCGCCAGCAGCCAAGAGATGGTGGCTAGCGGGAGAGGGGGGGAGACCCAGTACTTC	CASSQEMVASGRGGETQYF
.	TRBV7-9	TRBJ2-2	.	16	TGTGCCAGCAGCTTAGCGACTACAGAGAACACCGGGGAGCTGTTTTTT	CASSLATTENTGELFF
.	TRBV9	TRBJ2-7	.	14	TGTGCCAGCAGCGACGACAAAAACCGATACGAGCAGTACTTC	CASSDDKNRYEQYF
.	TRBV5-1	TRBJ2-7	.	17	TGCGCCAGCCGACCTGGGGCGTCGGGGGGCAGCTTGTACGAGCAGTACTTC	CASRPGASGGSLYEQYF
TRBD2	TRBV12-5	TRBJ2-7	.	15	TGTGCTAGTGGTCTACCGGCGGGGGGGACCTACGAGCAGTACTTC	CASGLPAGGTYEQYF
TRBD1	TRBV5-8	TRBJ1-1	.	15	TGTGCCAGCAGCACGGGACAGAACTTGAACACTGAAGCTTTCTTT	CASSTGQNLNTEAFF
TRBD1	TRBV6-5	TRBJ2-7	.	16	TGTGCCAGCAGTTCCCCTGGACAGGGGTCGTCCTACGAGCAGTACTTC	CASSSPGQGSSYEQYF
TRBD1	TRBV5-6	TRBJ1-5	.	18	TGTGCCAGCAGCTTGAGTAGGGGTGGTCAGGGGGCTAGACAGCCCCAGCATTTT	CASSLSRGGQGARQPQHF
.	TRBV6-5	TRBJ1-5	.	14	TGTGCCAGCAGTTACTCGGGAGGATCAGCCCCCCAGCATTTT	CASSYSGGSAPQHF
.	TRBV4-3	TRBJ2-7	.	16	TGCGCCAGCAGCCTAAGAGAAGGGGGGGGCCCCTACGAGCAGTACTTC	CASSLREGGGPYEQYF
TRBD2	TRBV6-1	TRBJ2-1	once	15	TGTGCCAGCAGTGTTACTAGCGGGAGAATGCATGAGCAGTTCTTC	CASSVTSGRMHEQFF